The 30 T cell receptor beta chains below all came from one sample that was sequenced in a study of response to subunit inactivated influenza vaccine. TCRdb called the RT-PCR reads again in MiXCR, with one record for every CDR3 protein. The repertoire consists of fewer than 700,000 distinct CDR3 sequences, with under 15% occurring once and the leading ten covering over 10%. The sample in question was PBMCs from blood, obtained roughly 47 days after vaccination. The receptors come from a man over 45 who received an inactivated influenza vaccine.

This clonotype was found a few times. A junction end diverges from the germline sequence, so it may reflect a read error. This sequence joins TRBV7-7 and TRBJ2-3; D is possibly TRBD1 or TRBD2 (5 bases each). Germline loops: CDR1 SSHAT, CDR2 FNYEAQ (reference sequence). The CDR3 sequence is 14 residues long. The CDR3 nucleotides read TGTGCTAGCAGCTCCGGGAAGGGGTCAGATACGCAGTATTTT. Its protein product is CASSSGKGSDTQYF.

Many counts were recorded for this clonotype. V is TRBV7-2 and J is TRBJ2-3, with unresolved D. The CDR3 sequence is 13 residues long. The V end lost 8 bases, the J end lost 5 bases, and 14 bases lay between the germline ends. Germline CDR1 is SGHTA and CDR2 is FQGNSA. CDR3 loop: CASSSSSGDTQYF. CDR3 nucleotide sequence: TGTGCCAGCTCCTCCTCATCTGGAGATACGCAGTATTTT.

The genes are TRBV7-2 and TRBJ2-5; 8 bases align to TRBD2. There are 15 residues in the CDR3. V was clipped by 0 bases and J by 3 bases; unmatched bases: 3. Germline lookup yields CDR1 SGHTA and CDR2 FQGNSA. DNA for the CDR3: TGTGCCAGCAGCTTAGCGGGTAGCGGGGAAGAGACCCAGTACTTC. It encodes CASSLAGSGEETQYF. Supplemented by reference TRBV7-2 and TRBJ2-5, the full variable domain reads GAGVSQSPSNKVTEKGKDVELRCDPISGHTALYWYRQSLGQGLEFLIYFQGNSAPDKSGLPSDRFSAERTGGSVSTLTIQRTQQEDSAVYLCASSLAGSGEETQYFGPGTRLLVL.

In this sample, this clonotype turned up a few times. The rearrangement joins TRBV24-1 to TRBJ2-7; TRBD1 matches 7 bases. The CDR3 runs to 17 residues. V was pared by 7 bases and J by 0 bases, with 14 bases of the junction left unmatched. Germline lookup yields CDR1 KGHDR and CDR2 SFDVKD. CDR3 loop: CATRVYLGQQSSYEQYF. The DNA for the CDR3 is TGTGCCACCAGAGTCTATCTGGGACAGCAATCCTCCTACGAGCAGTACTTC.

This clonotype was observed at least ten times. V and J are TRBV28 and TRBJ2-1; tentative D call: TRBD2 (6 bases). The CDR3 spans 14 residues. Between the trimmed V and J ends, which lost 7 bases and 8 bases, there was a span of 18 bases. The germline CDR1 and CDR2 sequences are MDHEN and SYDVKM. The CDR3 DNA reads TGTGCCAGCACCACCGTCGGGGGATGGGATGAGCAGTTCTTC. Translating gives CASTTVGGWDEQFF.

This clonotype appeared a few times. CDR3 in amino acids: CASSYGYPGQGAGEQFF. In DNA form, the CDR3 reads TGTGCCAGCAGTTACGGGTACCCCGGACAGGGGGCAGGTGAGCAGTTCTTC. This chain uses TRBV6-2 or TRBV6-3 with TRBJ2-1, with 11 bases lining up with TRBD1. CDR1 and CDR2 from the germline V gene are MNHEY and SVGEGT. The CDR3 covers 17 residues. V shed 2 bases and J 9 bases; nucleotides not matched to a gene: 12.

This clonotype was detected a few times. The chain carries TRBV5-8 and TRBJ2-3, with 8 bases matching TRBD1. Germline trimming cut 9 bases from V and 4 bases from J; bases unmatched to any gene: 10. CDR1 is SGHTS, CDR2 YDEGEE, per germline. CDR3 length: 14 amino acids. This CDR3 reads CATNRQGRSDTQYF. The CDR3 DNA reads TGTGCCACTAACCGACAGGGGAGGTCAGATACGCAGTATTTT.

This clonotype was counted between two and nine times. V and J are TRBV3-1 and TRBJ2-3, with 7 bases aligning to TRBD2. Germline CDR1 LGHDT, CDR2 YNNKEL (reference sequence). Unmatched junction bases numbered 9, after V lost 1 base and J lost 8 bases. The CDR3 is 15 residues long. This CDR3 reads CASSQVRGDVGTQYF. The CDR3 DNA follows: TGTGCCAGCAGCCAAGTACGGGGGGACGTCGGTACGCAGTATTTT.

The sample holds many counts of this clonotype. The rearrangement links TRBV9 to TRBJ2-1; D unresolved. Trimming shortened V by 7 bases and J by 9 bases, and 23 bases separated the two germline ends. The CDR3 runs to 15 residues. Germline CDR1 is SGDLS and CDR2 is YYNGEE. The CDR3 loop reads CASSIRSAGPAEQFF. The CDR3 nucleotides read TGTGCCAGCTCCATCCGGTCAGCTGGACCGGCTGAGCAGTTCTTC. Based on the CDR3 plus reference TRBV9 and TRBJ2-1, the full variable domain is DSGVTQTPKHLITATGQRVTLRCSPRSGDLSVYWYQQSLDQGLQFLIQYYNGEERAKGNILERFSAQQFPDLHSELNLSSLELGDSALYFCASSIRSAGPAEQFFGPGTRLTVL.

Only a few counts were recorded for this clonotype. CDR3 DNA sequence: TGCAGTGCTAGAGATCTAGCTCGCTACGAGCAGTACTTC. Protein sequence: CSARDLARYEQYF. V and J are TRBV20-1 and TRBJ2-7; tentative D call: TRBD2 (5 bases). Trimming pared 0 bases from V and 3 bases from J, leaving 9 bases between. This CDR3 region has 13 residues. Germline CDR1 is DFQATT and CDR2 is SNEGSKA (reference sequence).

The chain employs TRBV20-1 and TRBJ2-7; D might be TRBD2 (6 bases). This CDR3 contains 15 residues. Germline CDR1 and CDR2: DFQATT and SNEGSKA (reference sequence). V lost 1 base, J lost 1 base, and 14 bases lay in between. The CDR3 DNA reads TGCAGTGCTAGAGTCTTTAGTCGGGGGTCCTACGAGCAGTACTTC. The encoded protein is CSARVFSRGSYEQYF.

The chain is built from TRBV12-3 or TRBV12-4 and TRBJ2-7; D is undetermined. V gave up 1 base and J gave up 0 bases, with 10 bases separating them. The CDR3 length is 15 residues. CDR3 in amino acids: CASSLEETSSYEQYF. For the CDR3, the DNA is TGTGCCAGCAGTTTAGAGGAGACGAGCTCCTACGAGCAGTACTTC.

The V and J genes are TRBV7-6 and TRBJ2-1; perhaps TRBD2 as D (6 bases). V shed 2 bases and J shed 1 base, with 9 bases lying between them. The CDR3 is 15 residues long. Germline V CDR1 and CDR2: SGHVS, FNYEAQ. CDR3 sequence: CASSLPAGSYNEQFF. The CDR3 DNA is TGTGCCAGCAGCTTACCGGCGGGGTCCTACAATGAGCAGTTCTTC.

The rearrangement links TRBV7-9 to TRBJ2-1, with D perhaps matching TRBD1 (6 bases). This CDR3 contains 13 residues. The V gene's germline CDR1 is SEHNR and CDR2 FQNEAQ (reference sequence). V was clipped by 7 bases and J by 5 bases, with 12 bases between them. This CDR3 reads CASNRDTDNEQFF. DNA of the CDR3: TGTGCCAGCAACCGGGACACGGACAATGAGCAGTTCTTC.

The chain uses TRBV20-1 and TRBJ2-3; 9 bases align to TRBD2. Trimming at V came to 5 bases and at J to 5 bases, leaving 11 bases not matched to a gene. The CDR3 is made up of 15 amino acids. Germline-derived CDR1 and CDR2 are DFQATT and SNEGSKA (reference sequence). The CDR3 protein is CSALGAGGRIDTQYF. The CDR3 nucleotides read TGCAGTGCTCTTGGGGCGGGGGGGCGGATAGATACGCAGTATTTT.

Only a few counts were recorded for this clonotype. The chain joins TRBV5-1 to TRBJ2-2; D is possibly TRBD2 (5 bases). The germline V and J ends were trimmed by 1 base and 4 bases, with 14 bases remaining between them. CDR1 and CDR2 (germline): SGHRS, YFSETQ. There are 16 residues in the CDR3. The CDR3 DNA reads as TGCGCCAGCAGCTTGCCCCGCCCTAGCAGCACCGGGGAGCTGTTTTTT. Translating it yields CASSLPRPSSTGELFF.

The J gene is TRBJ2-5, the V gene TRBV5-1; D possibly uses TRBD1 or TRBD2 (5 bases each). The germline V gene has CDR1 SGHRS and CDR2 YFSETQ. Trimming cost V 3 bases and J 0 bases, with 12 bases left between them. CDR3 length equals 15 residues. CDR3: CASSSGTKYQETQYF. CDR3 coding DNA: TGCGCCAGCAGCTCAGGGACCAAGTACCAAGAGACCCAGTACTTC.

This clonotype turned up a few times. The CDR3 DNA reads TGTGCCAGCAGTCCCCAGGGGGCGGGGGGCGGCCACGAGCAGTACTTC. Protein product: CASSPQGAGGGHEQYF. The gene calls are TRBV12-3 or TRBV12-4 and TRBJ2-7; D assignment may be TRBD1 or TRBD2 (8 bases each). V shed 5 bases and J shed 5 bases, with 22 bases lying between them. The CDR3 is made up of 16 amino acids.

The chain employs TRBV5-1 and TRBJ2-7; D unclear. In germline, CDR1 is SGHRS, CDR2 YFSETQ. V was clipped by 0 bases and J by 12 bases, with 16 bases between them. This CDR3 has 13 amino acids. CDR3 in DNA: TGCGCCAGCAGCTTGGCCGGTCGGTCAATCCGGTACTTC. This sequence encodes CASSLAGRSIRYF.

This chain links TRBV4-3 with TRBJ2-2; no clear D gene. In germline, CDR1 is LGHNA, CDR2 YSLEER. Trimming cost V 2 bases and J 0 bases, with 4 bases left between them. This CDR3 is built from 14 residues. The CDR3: CASSQLSNTGELFF. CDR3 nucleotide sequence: TGCGCCAGCAGCCAACTGTCGAACACCGGGGAGCTGTTTTTT.

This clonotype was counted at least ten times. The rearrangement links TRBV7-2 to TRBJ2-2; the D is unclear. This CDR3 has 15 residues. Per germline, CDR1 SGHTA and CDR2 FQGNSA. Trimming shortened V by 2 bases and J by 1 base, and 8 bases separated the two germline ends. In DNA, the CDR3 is TGTGCCAGCAGCTTATTTTCCCTGAACACCGGGGAGCTGTTTTTT. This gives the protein CASSLFSLNTGELFF. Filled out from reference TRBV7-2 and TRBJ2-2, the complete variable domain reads GAGVSQSPSNKVTEKGKDVELRCDPISGHTALYWYRQSLGQGLEFLIYFQGNSAPDKSGLPSDRFSAERTGGSVSTLTIQRTQQEDSAVYLCASSLFSLNTGELFFGEGSRLTVL.

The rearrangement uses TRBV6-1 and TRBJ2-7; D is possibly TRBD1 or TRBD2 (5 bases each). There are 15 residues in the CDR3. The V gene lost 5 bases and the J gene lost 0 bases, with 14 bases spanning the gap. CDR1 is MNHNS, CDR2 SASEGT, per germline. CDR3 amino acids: CASSRGTVSSYEQYF. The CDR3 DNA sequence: TGTGCCAGCAGTCGAGGGACGGTAAGCTCCTACGAGCAGTACTTC.

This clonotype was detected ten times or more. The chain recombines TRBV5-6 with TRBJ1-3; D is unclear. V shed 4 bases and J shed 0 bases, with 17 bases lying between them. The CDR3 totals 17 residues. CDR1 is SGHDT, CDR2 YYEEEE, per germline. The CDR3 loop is CASSPASDRFSGNTIYF. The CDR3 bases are TGTGCCAGCAGCCCGGCATCTGACCGCTTCTCTGGAAACACCATATATTTT.

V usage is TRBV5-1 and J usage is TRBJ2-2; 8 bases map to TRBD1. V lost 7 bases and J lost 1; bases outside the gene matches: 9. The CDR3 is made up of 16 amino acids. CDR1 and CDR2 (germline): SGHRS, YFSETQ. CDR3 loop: CASHLTGTGNTGELFF. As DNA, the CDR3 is TGCGCCAGCCATCTCACTGGGACAGGGAACACCGGGGAGCTGTTTTTT.

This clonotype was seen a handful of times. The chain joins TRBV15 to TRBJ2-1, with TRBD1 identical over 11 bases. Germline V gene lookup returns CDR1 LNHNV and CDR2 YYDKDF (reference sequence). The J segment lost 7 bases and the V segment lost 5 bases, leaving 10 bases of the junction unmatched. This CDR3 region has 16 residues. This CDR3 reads CATSDRDRGTENEQFF. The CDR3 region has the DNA TGTGCCACCAGCGATCGGGACAGGGGGACGGAAAATGAGCAGTTCTTC.

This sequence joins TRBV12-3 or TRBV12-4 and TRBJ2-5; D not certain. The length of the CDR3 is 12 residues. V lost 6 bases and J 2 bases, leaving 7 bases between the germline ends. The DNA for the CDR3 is TGTGCCAGCAGACAGCTACAAGAGACCCAGTACTTC. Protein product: CASRQLQETQYF.

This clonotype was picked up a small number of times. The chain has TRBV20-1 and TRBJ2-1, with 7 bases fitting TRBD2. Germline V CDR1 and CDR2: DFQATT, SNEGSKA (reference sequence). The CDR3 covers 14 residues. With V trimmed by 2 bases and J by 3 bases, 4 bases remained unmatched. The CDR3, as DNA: TGCAGTGCTAGACGTGGCGGGAGCTACAATGAGCAGTTCTTC. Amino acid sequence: CSARRGGSYNEQFF.

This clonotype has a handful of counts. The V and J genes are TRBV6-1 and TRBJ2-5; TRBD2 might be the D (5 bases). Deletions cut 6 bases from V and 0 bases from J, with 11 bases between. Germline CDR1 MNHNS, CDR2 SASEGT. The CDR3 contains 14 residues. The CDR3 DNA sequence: TGTGCCAGCAGCCTGGACTTGTACCAAGAGACCCAGTACTTC. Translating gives CASSLDLYQETQYF.

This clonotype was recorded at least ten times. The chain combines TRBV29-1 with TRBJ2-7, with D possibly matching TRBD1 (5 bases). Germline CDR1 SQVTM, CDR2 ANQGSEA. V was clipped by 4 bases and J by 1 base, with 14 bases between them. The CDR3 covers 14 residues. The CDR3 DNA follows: TGCAGCGTTGCGGAAGGGGAAAATTCCTACGAGCAGTACTTC. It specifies CSVAEGENSYEQYF.

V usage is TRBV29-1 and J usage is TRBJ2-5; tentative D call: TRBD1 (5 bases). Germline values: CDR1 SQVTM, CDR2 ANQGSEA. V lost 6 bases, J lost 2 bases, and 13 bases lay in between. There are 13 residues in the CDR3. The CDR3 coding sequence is TGCAGCGTCGCCGATAGACAGCAAGAGACCCAGTACTTC. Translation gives CSVADRQQETQYF.